This is a list of T cell receptor beta chains from one sample in a study of blood T cell repertoires in COVID-19. Profiled with immunoSEQ multiplex PCR; TCRdb holds only in-frame clones, not every one. The table records roughly 43,000 clones, around nine tenths of them present only once. Sequences were obtained from peripheral blood. The receptor source for this set is a human donor in a cohort sampled during active COVID-19. The CDR3 runs from the conserved cysteine through the conserved F or W. The order of the fields is CDR3 DNA, CDR3 protein, J gene, V gene, D gene, clone size. D genes are given only for firm matches. Clone size, where shown, is once, few, many, or a class for clones that have expanded.

DNA: TGTGCCTGGAGGCAACCACCGGGACTAGGACCTCAGTTCTTC; CDR3: CAWRQPPGLGPQFF; J: TRBJ2-1; V: TRBV30; D: TRBD2; size: -
DNA: TGTGCCAGCAGCCAAGGTCTGGGGACAGGGGCTTACGAGCAGTACTTC; CDR3: CASSQGLGTGAYEQYF; J: TRBJ2-7; V: TRBV3-1/TRBV3-2; D: TRBD1; size: -
DNA: TGTGCCAGCAGCTTAATGGGAGGGTCCTACAATGAGCAGTTCTTC; CDR3: CASSLMGGSYNEQFF; J: TRBJ2-1; V: TRBV7-8; D: TRBD2; size: once
DNA: TGTGCCAGCAGCCGGTTGACTAGCGGGAGCCACAATGAGCAGTTCTTC; CDR3: CASSRLTSGSHNEQFF; J: TRBJ2-1; V: TRBV7-9; D: TRBD2; size: -
DNA: TGTGCCAGCAGCCTCCGGACTAGCGGGACTTCCTACGAGCAGTACTTC; CDR3: CASSLRTSGTSYEQYF; J: TRBJ2-7; V: TRBV3-1/TRBV3-2; D: TRBD2; size: -
DNA: TGTGCCAGCTCTCCGGGTTTCGACACTGAAGCTTTCTTT; CDR3: CASSPGFDTEAFF; J: TRBJ1-1; V: TRBV2; D: -; size: -
DNA: TGTGCCAGCCGCTTCGGGGGAGGGGTCACAGATACGCAGTATTTT; CDR3: CASRFGGGVTDTQYF; J: TRBJ2-3; V: TRBV25-1; D: TRBD2; size: -
DNA: TGTGCCAGCAGCCAAGCGGACAGGGGAGGGACTGAAGCTTTCTTT; CDR3: CASSQADRGGTEAFF; J: TRBJ1-1; V: TRBV4-2; D: TRBD1; size: -
DNA: TGTGCCAGTAGTATGAGGGGGGGCGCCACATCCTACGAGCAGTACTTC; CDR3: CASSMRGGATSYEQYF; J: TRBJ2-7; V: TRBV19; D: -; size: -
DNA: TGTGCCAGCTCATTACTAGCGGGCGATACGCAGTATTTT; CDR3: CASSLLAGDTQYF; J: TRBJ2-3; V: TRBV18; D: TRBD2; size: -
DNA: TGTGCCACCAGTGATTCCGGCAGGGGTGGAACCGGGGAGCTGTTTTTT; CDR3: CATSDSGRGGTGELFF; J: TRBJ2-2; V: TRBV24-1; D: -; size: -
DNA: TGCGCCAGCTCCGTCGGGACAGGGCCAATTTACGAGCAGTACTTC; CDR3: CASSVGTGPIYEQYF; J: TRBJ2-7; V: TRBV5-1; D: TRBD1; size: -
DNA: TGTGCATCATCGGGACTAGTGGAGACAGATACGCAGTATTTT; CDR3: CASSGLVETDTQYF; J: TRBJ2-3; V: TRBV28; D: TRBD2; size: -
DNA: TGTGCCAGCAGGTATCCCGGGACTAGAAAGGGGAAAGATACGCAGTATTTT; CDR3: CASRYPGTRKGKDTQYF; J: TRBJ2-3; V: TRBV2; D: TRBD2; size: -
DNA: TGCGCCAGCAGTCAAGAGACAAGCGAGACTAAGCAGTACTTC; CDR3: CASSQETSETKQYF; J: TRBJ2-7; V: TRBV23-1; D: -; size: once
DNA: TGCGCCAGCAGCCCGACGGGACTAGCGGGGACAGATACGCAGTATTTT; CDR3: CASSPTGLAGTDTQYF; J: TRBJ2-3; V: TRBV4-1; D: TRBD2; size: -
DNA: TGTGCCAGCAGTTTCAACAGGGCCTACGAGCAGTACTTC; CDR3: CASSFNRAYEQYF; J: TRBJ2-7; V: TRBV12-3/TRBV12-4; D: -; size: -
DNA: TGTGCCAGCAGCAGAACTAGCGGCGAGCAGTACTTC; CDR3: CASSRTSGEQYF; J: TRBJ2-7; V: TRBV28; D: TRBD2; size: few
DNA: TGTGCCAGCAGCTCCACTCTATTAAGGACAGGGGGCGCGGGATCTTCCTACAATGAGCAGTTCTTC; CDR3: CASSSTLLRTGGAGSSYNEQFF; J: TRBJ2-1; V: TRBV28; D: TRBD1; size: once
DNA: TGTGCCAGTAGTAGGAGAAGGGACAGGGTCTTTATGAACACTGAAGCTTTCTTT; CDR3: CASSRRRDRVFMNTEAFF; J: TRBJ1-1; V: TRBV19; D: TRBD1; size: -
DNA: TGTGCCAGCAGTGGGCAACCGGAGGGTCCAGCGGGCCAGAATGAGCAGTTCTTC; CDR3: CASSGQPEGPAGQNEQFF; J: TRBJ2-1; V: TRBV6-4; D: -; size: -
DNA: TGTGCCAGCAGACCCACCGGCGGGGGAACAGATACGCAGTATTTT; CDR3: CASRPTGGGTDTQYF; J: TRBJ2-3; V: TRBV7-3; D: TRBD2; size: once
DNA: TGTGCCAGCAGCCTGACGACAGGGAGGAATTTTCAGCCCCAGCATTTT; CDR3: CASSLTTGRNFQPQHF; J: TRBJ1-5; V: TRBV3-1/TRBV3-2; D: TRBD1; size: -
DNA: TGTGCCAGCAGTTACTTGGCGGATAGCTCCTACGAGCAGTACTTC; CDR3: CASSYLADSSYEQYF; J: TRBJ2-7; V: TRBV27; D: -; size: -
DNA: TGCAGCGTTTCTTCTCTTGGACAGGGGTCCTACGAGCAGTACTTC; CDR3: CSVSSLGQGSYEQYF; J: TRBJ2-7; V: TRBV29-1; D: TRBD1; size: -
DNA: TGCGCCAGCAGTTCACAGGGGGAGAGCGGGGAGCTGTTTTTT; CDR3: CASSSQGESGELFF; J: TRBJ2-2; V: TRBV5-1; D: TRBD1; size: few
DNA: TGTGCCAGCAGGGGTTCGGGACAGGGGATCTACGAGCAGTACTTC; CDR3: CASRGSGQGIYEQYF; J: TRBJ2-7; V: TRBV28; D: TRBD1; size: -
DNA: TGTGCCAGCAGTGAATCCCAAACAGGGGACCGGGAGACCCAGTACTTC; CDR3: CASSESQTGDRETQYF; J: TRBJ2-5; V: TRBV6-1; D: TRBD1; size: -
DNA: TGTGCCAGCAGCGGGACTAGCTACAATGAGCAGTTCTTC; CDR3: CASSGTSYNEQFF; J: TRBJ2-1; V: TRBV2; D: TRBD2; size: once
DNA: TGTGCCAGCAGCCAATCTCCCGGGAATGAGCAGTTCTTC; CDR3: CASSQSPGNEQFF; J: TRBJ2-1; V: TRBV3-1/TRBV3-2; D: -; size: -
DNA: TGTGCCAGCAGCCAAAAGGGGGCCCCTGGAAACACCATATATTTT; CDR3: CASSQKGAPGNTIYF; J: TRBJ1-3; V: TRBV3-1/TRBV3-2; D: TRBD1; size: -
DNA: TGTGCCAGCAGTTACTCGACAGGGGGCTACGAGCAGTACTTC; CDR3: CASSYSTGGYEQYF; J: TRBJ2-7; V: TRBV6-5; D: TRBD1; size: -
DNA: TGTGCCAGCAGCCCCGGGACGGGGGGCGGGCGTGGAAACACCATATATTTT; CDR3: CASSPGTGGGRGNTIYF; J: TRBJ1-3; V: TRBV5-4; D: -; size: -
DNA: TGTGCCAGCAGCTTGAATGTAGGTCTAGCGGGACCCTACGAGCAGTACTTC; CDR3: CASSLNVGLAGPYEQYF; J: TRBJ2-7; V: TRBV5-4; D: TRBD2; size: -
DNA: TGTGCCAGCAGCTTGGGGGTAGGGCTAGCGGAGTACCAAGAGACCCAGTACTTC; CDR3: CASSLGVGLAEYQETQYF; J: TRBJ2-5; V: TRBV5-4; D: TRBD2; size: -
DNA: TGCAGTGCTAGTCCCGACTACTCCTACGAGCAGTACTTC; CDR3: CSASPDYSYEQYF; J: TRBJ2-7; V: TRBV20-1; D: -; size: few
DNA: TGTGCCAGCAGCAGGACTAGCTACAATGAGCAGTTCTTC; CDR3: CASSRTSYNEQFF; J: TRBJ2-1; V: TRBV7-3; D: TRBD2; size: -
DNA: TGTGCCATCAGTGAGTCCCCTAGCGGGTTTTTCTTC; CDR3: CAISESPSGFFF; J: TRBJ2-1; V: TRBV10-3; D: TRBD2; size: -
DNA: TGTGCCAGTAGTGCCCCCGATGTACCGCGGAGGCAGTTCTTC; CDR3: CASSAPDVPRRQFF; J: TRBJ2-1; V: TRBV19; D: -; size: -
DNA: TGTGCCAGCAGCCTCGGGAGTCAGCCCCTCCACTTT; CDR3: CASSLGSQPLHF; J: TRBJ1-6; V: TRBV28; D: -; size: -
DNA: TGTGCCAGCAGCCCCCCGGGACAGGGGTCATACGAGCAGTACTTC; CDR3: CASSPPGQGSYEQYF; J: TRBJ2-7; V: TRBV7-9; D: TRBD1; size: -
DNA: TGTGCCAGCAGCGTAGCTGGACTAGCGGGGGGTGCAGATACGCAGTATTTT; CDR3: CASSVAGLAGGADTQYF; J: TRBJ2-3; V: TRBV9; D: TRBD2; size: few
DNA: TGTGCCAGCAGCTTCGCCAGTCGGAGGCAACCCCTCCACTTT; CDR3: CASSFASRRQPLHF; J: TRBJ1-6; V: TRBV7-2; D: -; size: -
DNA: TGTGCCAGTACCCCGGGGACACCCGCAACTAATGAAAAACTGTTTTTT; CDR3: CASTPGTPATNEKLFF; J: TRBJ1-4; V: TRBV19; D: -; size: -
DNA: TGCGCCAGCAGCCCAAACCCCGGGACTAGCGGATCGAGCTCCTACGAGCAGTACTTC; CDR3: CASSPNPGTSGSSSYEQYF; J: TRBJ2-7; V: TRBV4-1; D: TRBD2; size: -
DNA: TGTGCCAGTAGTATAGTCCCCCACAATCAGCCCCAGCATTTT; CDR3: CASSIVPHNQPQHF; J: TRBJ1-5; V: TRBV19; D: -; size: medium-sized
DNA: TGCGCCAGCAGCCTCTCACTTGGACCTAGCAACGAGCAGTACTTC; CDR3: CASSLSLGPSNEQYF; J: TRBJ2-7; V: TRBV5-1; D: -; size: -
DNA: TGCGCCAGCAGCTACGGGACAGAGCAAGAGACCCAGTACTTC; CDR3: CASSYGTEQETQYF; J: TRBJ2-5; V: TRBV4-1; D: TRBD1; size: -
DNA: TGTGCCAGCAGCTTCATCAGCGGGGAGCAGTACTTC; CDR3: CASSFISGEQYF; J: TRBJ2-7; V: TRBV7-8; D: -; size: -
DNA: TGTGCCAGCAGTTTCCCCCGGACAGGGGGCTCCTACGAGCAGTACTTC; CDR3: CASSFPRTGGSYEQYF; J: TRBJ2-7; V: TRBV28; D: TRBD1; size: -
DNA: TGTGCCAGCAGCCAACTCCACCTAGCGGATCAAGAGACCCAGTACTTC; CDR3: CASSQLHLADQETQYF; J: TRBJ2-5; V: TRBV14; D: TRBD2; size: -
DNA: TGTGCCAGCAGCTTGGAGGGGTCGGGCAATCAGCCCCAGCATTTT; CDR3: CASSLEGSGNQPQHF; J: TRBJ1-5; V: TRBV5-8; D: -; size: -
DNA: TGTGCCAGCAGTGGGACAGGGGGCACAGATACGCAGTATTTT; CDR3: CASSGTGGTDTQYF; J: TRBJ2-3; V: TRBV6-4; D: TRBD1; size: -